Below, one T cell receptor (beta chain) is given with its context. Its antigen is not identified. The sample comes from a study of blood T cells in healthy people across ages. Regarding the study as a whole: Lack of knowledge of donor CMV status possibly confounded expanded clonotype changes.

Germline CDR1 SGHNT, CDR2 YENEEA. The CDR3 contains 15 residues. V lost 5 bases to trimming and J lost 3 bases, with 16 bases between them. A second PCR, run for about 6 to 11 cycles, used a sample-barcoded 5' primer plus a J-beta primer mix. Researchers report that a template-switch adaptor with 12 random nucleotides tagged each cDNA molecule. MiXCR was run by TCRdb on the 5' RACE reads, yielding one entry per CDR3 protein. The sample lists more than 800,000 distinct CDR3 sequences; more than 25% were seen once. Per sample, a minimum of 6 million PBMCs were isolated. V usage is TRBV11-3 and J usage is TRBJ1-1; a weak D match, TRBD1 (6 bases). The source of this sequence is a woman over 75 in good health. The sequenced sample consisted of blood. CDR3 coding DNA: TGTGCCAGCAGCCCCGGGGGCCGGCCGGACACTGAAGCTTTCTTT. It specifies CASSPGGRPDTEAFF.